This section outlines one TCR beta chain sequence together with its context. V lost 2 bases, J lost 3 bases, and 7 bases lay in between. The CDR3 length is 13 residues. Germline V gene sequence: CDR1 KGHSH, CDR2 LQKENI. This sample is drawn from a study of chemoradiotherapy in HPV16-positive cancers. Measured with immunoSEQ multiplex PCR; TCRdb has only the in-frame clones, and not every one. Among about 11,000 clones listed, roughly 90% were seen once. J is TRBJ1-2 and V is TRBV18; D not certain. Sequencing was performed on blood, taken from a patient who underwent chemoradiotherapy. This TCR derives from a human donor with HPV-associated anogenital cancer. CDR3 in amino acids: CASSPRADYGYTF. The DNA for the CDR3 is TGTGCCAGCTCACCAAGAGCCGACTATGGCTACACCTTC. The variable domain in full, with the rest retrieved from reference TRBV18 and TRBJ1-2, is NAGVMQNPRHLVRRRGQEARLRCSPMKGHSHVYWYRQLPEEGLKFMVYLQKENIIDESGMPKERFSAEFPKEGPSILRIQQVVRGDSAAYFCASSPRADYGYTFGSGTRLTVV.